Sequencing of this T cell receptor (beta chain) was carried out in a study of blood T cell repertoires in COVID-19. Study-level information: Both acute and convalescent COVID-19 samples were obtained from the United States, Italy and Spain. In each case, the material was cDNA or gDNA derived from T cells, B-cell-depleted T cells, or PBMCs.

The Seattle patients, enrolled during active infection, were followed longitudinally. Authors' data handling: Nucleated cell number was recorded as an estimate derived from reference gene primer amplification. Here immunoSEQ multiplex PCR was the method, and the copy in TCRdb shows in-frame clones only, minus some. That table is the source of V, J and clone size, and D and trimming were worked out from the DNA. The sample holds some 59,000 clones, about three quarters seen once. The CDR3 is made up of 16 amino acids. The V and J ends lost 2 bases and 4 bases respectively, with 17 bases between them. Germline V CDR1 and CDR2: SGHDT, YYEEEE.

Source material: peripheral blood. The receptor was isolated from a man under 40 with COVID-19, enrolled during active disease. The chain employs TRBV5-6 and TRBJ2-3, with TRBD1 as a possible D gene (5 bases). The CDR3 coding sequence is TGTGCCAGCAGCTTAGGGGCAGGTCCGGCGGCAGATACGCAGTATTTT. Protein sequence: CASSLGAGPAADTQYF.